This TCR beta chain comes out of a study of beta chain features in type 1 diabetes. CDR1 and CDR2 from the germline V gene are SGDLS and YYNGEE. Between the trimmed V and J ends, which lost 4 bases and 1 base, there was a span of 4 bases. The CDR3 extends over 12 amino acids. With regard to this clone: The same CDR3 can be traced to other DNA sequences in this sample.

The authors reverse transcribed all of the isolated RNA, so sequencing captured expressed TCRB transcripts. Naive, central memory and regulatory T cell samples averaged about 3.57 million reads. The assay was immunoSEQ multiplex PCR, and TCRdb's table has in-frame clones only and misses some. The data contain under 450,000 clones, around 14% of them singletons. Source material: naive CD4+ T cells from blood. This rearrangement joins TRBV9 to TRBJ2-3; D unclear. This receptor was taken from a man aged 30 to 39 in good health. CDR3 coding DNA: TGTGCCAGCAGCTCCGGCACAGATACGCAGTATTTT. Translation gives CASSSGTDTQYF.